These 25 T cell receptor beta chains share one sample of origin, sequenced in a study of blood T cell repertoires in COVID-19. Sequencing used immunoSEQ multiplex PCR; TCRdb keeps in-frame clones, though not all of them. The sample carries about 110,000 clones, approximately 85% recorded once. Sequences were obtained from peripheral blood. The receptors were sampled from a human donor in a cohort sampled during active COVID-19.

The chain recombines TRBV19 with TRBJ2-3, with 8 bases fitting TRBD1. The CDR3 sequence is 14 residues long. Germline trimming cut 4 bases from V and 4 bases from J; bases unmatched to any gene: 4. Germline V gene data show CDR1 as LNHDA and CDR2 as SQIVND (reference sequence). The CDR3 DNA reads TGTGCCAGTAGTAGCCAGGGGGCGGCAGATACGCAGTATTTT. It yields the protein CASSSQGAADTQYF.

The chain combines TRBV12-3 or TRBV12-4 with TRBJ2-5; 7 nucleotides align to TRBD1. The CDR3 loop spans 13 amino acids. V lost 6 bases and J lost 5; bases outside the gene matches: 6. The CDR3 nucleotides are TGTGCCAGCAGCCTTACACAGGGGGAGACCCAGTACTTC. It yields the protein CASSLTQGETQYF.

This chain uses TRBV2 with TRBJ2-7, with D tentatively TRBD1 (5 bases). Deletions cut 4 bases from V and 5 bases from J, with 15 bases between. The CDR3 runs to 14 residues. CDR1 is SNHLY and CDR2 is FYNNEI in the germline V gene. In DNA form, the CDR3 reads TGTGCCAGCAGTGGGGGCAGAAATCGCAACGAGCAGTACTTC. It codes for CASSGGRNRNEQYF.

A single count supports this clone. The CDR3 DNA reads TGTGCCAGCAGCCGACAAAATGAGCAGTTCTTC. Translation: CASSRQNEQFF. The J gene is TRBJ2-1, the V gene TRBV5-6; D unclear. Germline V lookup: CDR1 SGHDT, CDR2 YYEEEE. The CDR3 is 11 residues long. The ends were cut back, 4 bases at V and 7 bases at J, with 6 bases in the middle.

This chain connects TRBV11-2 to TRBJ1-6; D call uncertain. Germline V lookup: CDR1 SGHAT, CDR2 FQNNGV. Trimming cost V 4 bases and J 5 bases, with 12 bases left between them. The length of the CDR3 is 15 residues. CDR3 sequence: CASSSPFSDNSPLHF. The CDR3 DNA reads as TGTGCCAGCAGCTCACCATTTTCAGATAATTCACCCCTCCACTTT.

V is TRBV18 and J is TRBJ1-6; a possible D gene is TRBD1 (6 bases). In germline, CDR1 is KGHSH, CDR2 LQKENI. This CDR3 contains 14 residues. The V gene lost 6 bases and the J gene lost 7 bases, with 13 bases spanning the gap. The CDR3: CASSQDSENSPLHF. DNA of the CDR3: TGTGCCAGCTCTCAGGACAGTGAAAATTCACCCCTCCACTTT.

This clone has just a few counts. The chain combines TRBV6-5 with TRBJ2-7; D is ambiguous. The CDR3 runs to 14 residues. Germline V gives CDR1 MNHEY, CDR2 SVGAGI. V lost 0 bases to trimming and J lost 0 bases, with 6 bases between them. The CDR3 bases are TGTGCCAGCAGTTACTCGAGGAACTCCTACGAGCAGTACTTC. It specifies CASSYSRNSYEQYF.

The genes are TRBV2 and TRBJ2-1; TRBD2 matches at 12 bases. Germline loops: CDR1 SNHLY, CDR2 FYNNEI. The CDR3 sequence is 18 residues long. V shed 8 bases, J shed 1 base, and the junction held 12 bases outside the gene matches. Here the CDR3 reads CASRGSLAGGASYNEQFF. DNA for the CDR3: TGTGCCAGCCGCGGTTCACTAGCGGGAGGTGCATCCTACAATGAGCAGTTCTTC.

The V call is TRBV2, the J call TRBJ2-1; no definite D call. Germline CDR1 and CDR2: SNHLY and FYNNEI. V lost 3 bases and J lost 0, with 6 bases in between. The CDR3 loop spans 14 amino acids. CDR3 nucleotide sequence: TGTGCCAGCAGTGACTCCAGCTCCTACAATGAGCAGTTCTTC. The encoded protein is CASSDSSSYNEQFF.

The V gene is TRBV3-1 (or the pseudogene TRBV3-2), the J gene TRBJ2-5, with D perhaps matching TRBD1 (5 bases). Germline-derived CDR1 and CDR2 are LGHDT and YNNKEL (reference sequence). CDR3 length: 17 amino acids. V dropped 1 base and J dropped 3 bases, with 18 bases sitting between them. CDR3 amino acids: CASSQVVFSGYKETQYF. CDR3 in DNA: TGTGCCAGCAGCCAAGTGGTATTCTCAGGGTACAAAGAGACCCAGTACTTC.

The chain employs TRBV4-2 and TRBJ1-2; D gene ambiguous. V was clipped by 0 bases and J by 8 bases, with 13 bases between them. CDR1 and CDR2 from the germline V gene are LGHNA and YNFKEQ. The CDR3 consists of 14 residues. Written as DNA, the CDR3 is TGTGCCAGCAGCCAAGATAATTGGGCGGGCGGCTACACCTTC. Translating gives CASSQDNWAGGYTF.

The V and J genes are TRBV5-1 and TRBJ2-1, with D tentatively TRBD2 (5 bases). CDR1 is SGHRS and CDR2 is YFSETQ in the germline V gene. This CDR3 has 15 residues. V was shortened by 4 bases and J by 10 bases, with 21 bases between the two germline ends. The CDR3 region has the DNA TGCGCCAGCAGCCCCGAGATCCGGGAACTAGGGGAGCAGTTCTTC. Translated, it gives CASSPEIRELGEQFF.

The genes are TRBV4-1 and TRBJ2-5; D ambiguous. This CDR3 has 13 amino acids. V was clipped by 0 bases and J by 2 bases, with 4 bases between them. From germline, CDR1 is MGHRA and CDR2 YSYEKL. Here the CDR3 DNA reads TGCGCCAGCAGCCAAGACGGGCAAGAGACCCAGTACTTC. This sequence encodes CASSQDGQETQYF.

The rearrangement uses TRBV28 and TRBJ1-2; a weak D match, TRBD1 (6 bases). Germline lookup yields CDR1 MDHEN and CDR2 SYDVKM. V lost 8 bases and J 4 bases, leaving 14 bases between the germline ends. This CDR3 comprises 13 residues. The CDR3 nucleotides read TGTGCCAGCCGAGGGGACATTTTCTATGGCTACACCTTC. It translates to CASRGDIFYGYTF.

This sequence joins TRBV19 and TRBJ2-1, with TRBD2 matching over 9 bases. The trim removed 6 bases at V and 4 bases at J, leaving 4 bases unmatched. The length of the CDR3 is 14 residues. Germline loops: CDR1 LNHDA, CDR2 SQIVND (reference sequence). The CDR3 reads CASSLTSGYNEQFF. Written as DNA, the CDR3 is TGTGCCAGTAGCCTCACTAGCGGGTACAATGAGCAGTTCTTC.

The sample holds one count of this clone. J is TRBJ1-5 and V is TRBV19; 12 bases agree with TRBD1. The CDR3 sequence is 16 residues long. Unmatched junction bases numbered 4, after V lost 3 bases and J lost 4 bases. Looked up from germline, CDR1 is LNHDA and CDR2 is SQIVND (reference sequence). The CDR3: CASSIGDRGLNQPQHF. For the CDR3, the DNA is TGTGCCAGTAGTATCGGGGACAGGGGGCTGAATCAGCCCCAGCATTTT.

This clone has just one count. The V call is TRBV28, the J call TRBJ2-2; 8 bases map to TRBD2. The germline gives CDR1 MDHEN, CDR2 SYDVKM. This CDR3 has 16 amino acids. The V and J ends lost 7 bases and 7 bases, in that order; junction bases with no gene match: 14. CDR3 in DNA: TGTGCCAGCACGGGTTCTCCGGGGGGGCCGGACGGGGAGCTGTTTTTT. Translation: CASTGSPGGPDGELFF.

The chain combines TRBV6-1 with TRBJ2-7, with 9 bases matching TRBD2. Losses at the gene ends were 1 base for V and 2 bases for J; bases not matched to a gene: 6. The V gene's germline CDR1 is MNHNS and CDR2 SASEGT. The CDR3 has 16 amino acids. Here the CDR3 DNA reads TGTGCCAGCAGTGAAGAATGGAGCGGGGGGCCCTACGAGCAGTACTTC. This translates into CASSEEWSGGPYEQYF.

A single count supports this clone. The CDR3 loop is CASSYSLRRQGWGVGTGELFF. The CDR3 nucleotides read TGTGCCAGCAGTTACTCCCTCCGAAGACAGGGATGGGGGGTGGGCACCGGGGAGCTGTTTTTT. The rearrangement links TRBV27 to TRBJ2-2, with D possibly TRBD1 on 7 matching bases. The CDR3 runs to 21 residues. Germline V gene sequence: CDR1 MNHEY, CDR2 SMNVEV (reference sequence). V lost 4 bases to trimming and J lost 4 bases, with 31 bases between them.

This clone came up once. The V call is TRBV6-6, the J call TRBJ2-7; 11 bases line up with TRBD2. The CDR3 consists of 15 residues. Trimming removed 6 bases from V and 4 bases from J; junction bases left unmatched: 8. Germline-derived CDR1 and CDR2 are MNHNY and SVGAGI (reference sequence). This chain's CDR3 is CASRSAGTSGYEQYF. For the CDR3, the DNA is TGTGCCAGCAGGTCCGCCGGGACTAGCGGATACGAGCAGTACTTC.

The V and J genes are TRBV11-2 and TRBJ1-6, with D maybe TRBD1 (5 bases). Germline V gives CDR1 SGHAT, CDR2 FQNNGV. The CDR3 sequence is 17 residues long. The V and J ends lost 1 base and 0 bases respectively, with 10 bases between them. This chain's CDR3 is CASSLGRASSYNSPLHF. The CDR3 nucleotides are TGTGCCAGCAGCTTAGGCAGGGCGAGCTCCTATAATTCACCCCTCCACTTT.

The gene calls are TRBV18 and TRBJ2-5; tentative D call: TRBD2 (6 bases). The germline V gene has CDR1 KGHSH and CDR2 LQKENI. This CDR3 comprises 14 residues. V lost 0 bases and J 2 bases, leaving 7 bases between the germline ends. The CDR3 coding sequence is TGTGCCAGCTCACCACCTAGCGGACAAGAGACCCAGTACTTC. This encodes CASSPPSGQETQYF.

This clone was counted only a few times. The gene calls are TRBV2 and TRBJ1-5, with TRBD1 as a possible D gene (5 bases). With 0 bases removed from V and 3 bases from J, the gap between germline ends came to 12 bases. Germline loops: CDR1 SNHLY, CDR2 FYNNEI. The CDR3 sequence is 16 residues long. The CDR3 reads CASSEAQTVYNQPQHF. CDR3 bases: TGTGCCAGCAGTGAAGCCCAGACAGTTTACAATCAGCCCCAGCATTTT.

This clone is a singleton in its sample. The CDR3 coding sequence is TGTGCCAGCAGCTTGGACTCAACCTCTGGAAACACCATATATTTT. This translates into CASSLDSTSGNTIYF. V and J are TRBV5-5 and TRBJ1-3; no firm D call. The CDR3 contains 15 residues. The V end lost 0 bases, the J end lost 0 bases, and 7 bases lay between the germline ends. The germline CDR1 and CDR2 sequences are SGHKS and YYEKEE (reference sequence). The complete variable domain, with remaining parts taken from reference TRBV5-5 and TRBJ1-3, reads DAGVTQSPTHLIKTRGQQVTLRCSPISGHKSVSWYQQVLGQGPQFIFQYYEKEERGRGNFPDRFSARQFPNYSSELNVNALLLGDSALYLCASSLDSTSGNTIYFGEGSWLTVV.

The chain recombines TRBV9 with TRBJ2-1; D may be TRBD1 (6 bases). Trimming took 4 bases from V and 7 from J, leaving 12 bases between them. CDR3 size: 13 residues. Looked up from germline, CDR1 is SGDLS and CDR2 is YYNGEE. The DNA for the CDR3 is TGTGCCAGCAGCACCGGGACACTGAATGAGCAGTTCTTC. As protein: CASSTGTLNEQFF.